The present T cell receptor beta chain was sequenced within a study of blood T cell repertoires in COVID-19. Study details: Collection of acute and convalescent COVID-19 samples took place in the United States, Italy and Spain. The analysed material was cDNA or gDNA that came from T cells, B-cell-depleted T cells, or PBMCs.

Original handling: Amplifying reference gene primers gave estimates of nucleated cell counts. Clones were read by immunoSEQ multiplex PCR, and TCRdb kept only the in-frame ones, dropping some. The DNA gave D and trimming, while V, J and clone size come from that table. The sample includes 110,000 or so clones, about 90% seen only once; the top ten take around 1.1%. CDR3 size: 17 residues. V was pared by 2 bases and J by 4 bases, with 11 bases of the junction left unmatched. Germline CDR1 reads SGDLS; CDR2 reads YYNGEE. This chain links TRBV9 with TRBJ2-3; 9 bases are a match to TRBD1. Sequences were obtained from peripheral blood. This TCR came from a human donor in a cohort sampled during active COVID-19. The CDR3 spells CASSVSPDRGDSDTQYF. The CDR3 DNA follows: TGTGCCAGCAGCGTCAGTCCTGACAGGGGGGACTCAGATACGCAGTATTTT.